This T cell receptor beta chain stems from a study of T-cell reconstitution after alpha-beta-depleted transplantation in children. The germline gives CDR1 MDHEN, CDR2 SYDVKM. V was shortened by 6 bases and J by 1 base, with 6 bases between the two germline ends. The CDR3 sequence is 12 residues long. The table lists this clonotype with a count of one. Unique molecular identifiers were incorporated into the prepared TCRbeta library. Using its own MiXCR run on the PCR reads, TCRdb lists one record per CDR3 protein. The table shows 150,000 to 250,000 distinct CDR3 sequences, with more than 12% occurring only once.

The genes are TRBV28 and TRBJ1-1, with D maybe TRBD1 (5 bases). The sample consisted of PBMCs from the stem cell graft donor, taken from the stem cell graft. The sequence came from a human donor who donated a stem cell graft to a child with acute lymphoblastic leukemia. The CDR3 protein is CASRGANTEAFF. In DNA, the CDR3 is TGTGCCAGCAGAGGGGCGAACACTGAAGCTTTCTTT.